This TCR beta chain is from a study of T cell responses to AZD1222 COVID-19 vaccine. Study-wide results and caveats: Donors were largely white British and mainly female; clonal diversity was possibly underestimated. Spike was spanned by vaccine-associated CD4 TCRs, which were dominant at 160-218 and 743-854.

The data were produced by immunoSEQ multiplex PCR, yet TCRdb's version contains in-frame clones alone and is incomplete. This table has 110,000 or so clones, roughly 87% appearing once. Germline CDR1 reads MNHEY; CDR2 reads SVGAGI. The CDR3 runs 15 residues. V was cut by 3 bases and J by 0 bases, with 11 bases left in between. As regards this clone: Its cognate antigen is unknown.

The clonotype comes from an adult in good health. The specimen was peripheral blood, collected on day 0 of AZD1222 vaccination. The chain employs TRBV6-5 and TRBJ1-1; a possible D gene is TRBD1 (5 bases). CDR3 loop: CASSYQGVMNTEAFF. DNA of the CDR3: TGTGCCAGCAGTTATCAGGGTGTAATGAACACTGAAGCTTTCTTT.